A selection of T cell receptor beta chains follows, all from one sample in a study of control samples from healthy donors and cancer patients. The data were produced by immunoSEQ multiplex PCR, yet TCRdb's version contains in-frame clones alone and is incomplete. Of tens of thousands of clones detected, approximately 86% appear once; the ten largest clones hold about 14%. Sequenced sample: PBMCs. These receptors were taken from a man aged 60-69 years with head and neck cancer. CDR3s include the opening cysteine and the closing phenylalanine or tryptophan. Each record gives: V gene, J gene, clone size, CDR3 length, D gene, CDR3 protein, CDR3 DNA. A D gene is named only where the DNA matches it firmly. Part of the rows lack a size; the others show once, few, many or a class for expanded clones.

v_call: TRBV5-1; j_call: TRBJ1-1; clone_size: -; cdr3_length: 15; d_call: -; cdr3_aa: CASSLQEYMNTEAFF; cdr3_nt: TGCGCCAGCAGCTTGCAGGAATACATGAACACTGAAGCTTTCTTT
v_call: TRBV6-5; j_call: TRBJ2-5; clone_size: -; cdr3_length: 15; d_call: TRBD2; cdr3_aa: CASFIGTSGRETQYF; cdr3_nt: TGTGCCAGCTTCATAGGGACTAGCGGGAGAGAGACCCAGTACTTC
v_call: TRBV27; j_call: TRBJ2-7; clone_size: -; cdr3_length: 13; d_call: TRBD1; cdr3_aa: CASSFSGGDEQYF; cdr3_nt: TGTGCCAGCAGTTTCTCAGGGGGAGACGAGCAGTACTTC
v_call: TRBV5-4; j_call: TRBJ1-1; clone_size: -; cdr3_length: 15; d_call: -; cdr3_aa: CASSLAQGMNTEAFF; cdr3_nt: TGTGCCAGCAGCTTGGCGCAGGGGATGAACACTGAAGCTTTCTTT
v_call: TRBV7-9; j_call: TRBJ2-1; clone_size: -; cdr3_length: 13; d_call: TRBD1; cdr3_aa: CASSLGTGNEQFF; cdr3_nt: TGTGCCAGCAGCCTCGGGACAGGCAATGAGCAGTTCTTC
v_call: TRBV28; j_call: TRBJ2-1; clone_size: -; cdr3_length: 18; d_call: TRBD2; cdr3_aa: CASATRRLAGNVRNEQFF; cdr3_nt: TGTGCCAGCGCGACCCGAAGACTAGCGGGGAATGTACGGAATGAGCAGTTCTTC
v_call: TRBV10-1; j_call: TRBJ2-5; clone_size: once; cdr3_length: 14; d_call: TRBD1; cdr3_aa: CASSGTGRQETQYF; cdr3_nt: TGCGCCAGCAGTGGGACAGGGCGGCAAGAGACCCAGTACTTC
v_call: TRBV5-4; j_call: TRBJ1-2; clone_size: -; cdr3_length: 15; d_call: -; cdr3_aa: CASRPLEGANYGYTF; cdr3_nt: TGTGCCAGCAGGCCCTTAGAAGGGGCTAACTATGGCTACACCTTC
v_call: TRBV19; j_call: TRBJ1-4; clone_size: -; cdr3_length: 12; d_call: -; cdr3_aa: CASSLQDRKLFF; cdr3_nt: TGTGCCAGTAGTCTTCAGGACAGAAAACTGTTTTTT
v_call: TRBV2; j_call: TRBJ2-5; clone_size: -; cdr3_length: 13; d_call: TRBD2; cdr3_aa: CASNGGLEETQYF; cdr3_nt: TGTGCCAGCAATGGGGGACTAGAGGAGACCCAGTACTTC
v_call: TRBV6-6; j_call: TRBJ2-1; clone_size: -; cdr3_length: 13; d_call: -; cdr3_aa: CASSYGRNNEQFF; cdr3_nt: TGTGCCAGCAGTTACGGGAGGAACAATGAGCAGTTCTTC
v_call: TRBV4-3; j_call: TRBJ1-5; clone_size: -; cdr3_length: 15; d_call: -; cdr3_aa: CASSQERGASQPQHF; cdr3_nt: TGCGCCAGCAGCCAAGAACGGGGGGCAAGCCAGCCCCAGCATTTT
v_call: TRBV5-1; j_call: TRBJ2-5; clone_size: -; cdr3_length: 16; d_call: -; cdr3_aa: CASSLVRGRVTETQYF; cdr3_nt: TGCGCCAGCAGCTTGGTTCGGGGGCGAGTCACCGAGACCCAGTACTTC
v_call: TRBV19; j_call: TRBJ2-2; clone_size: -; cdr3_length: 15; d_call: -; cdr3_aa: CASSTTPGLAGELFF; cdr3_nt: TGTGCCAGTAGCACTACCCCAGGGTTGGCCGGGGAGCTGTTTTTT
v_call: TRBV9; j_call: TRBJ2-3; clone_size: -; cdr3_length: 17; d_call: TRBD2; cdr3_aa: CASSVSQGGFRGDTQYF; cdr3_nt: TGTGCCAGCAGCGTATCGCAGGGAGGGTTTAGAGGAGATACGCAGTATTTT
v_call: TRBV28; j_call: TRBJ2-5; clone_size: -; cdr3_length: 15; d_call: -; cdr3_aa: CASSLLGTGGETQYF; cdr3_nt: TGTGCCAGCAGTCTGCTAGGGACTGGCGGGGAGACCCAGTACTTC
v_call: TRBV7-3; j_call: TRBJ2-1; clone_size: -; cdr3_length: 14; d_call: -; cdr3_aa: CASSLRTAHNEQFF; cdr3_nt: TGTGCCAGCAGCTTGAGGACAGCCCACAATGAGCAGTTCTTC
v_call: TRBV29-1; j_call: TRBJ2-1; clone_size: once; cdr3_length: 15; d_call: -; cdr3_aa: CSVDDDRLTANEQFF; cdr3_nt: TGCAGCGTCGATGATGACAGACTGACCGCCAATGAGCAGTTCTTC
v_call: TRBV10-2; j_call: TRBJ2-3; clone_size: -; cdr3_length: 13; d_call: -; cdr3_aa: CASSRSSTDTQYF; cdr3_nt: TGCGCCAGCAGCAGATCTTCCACAGATACGCAGTATTTT
v_call: TRBV28; j_call: TRBJ1-1; clone_size: once; cdr3_length: 14; d_call: TRBD1; cdr3_aa: CASSTGGRNTEAFF; cdr3_nt: TGTGCCAGCAGCACAGGGGGGAGGAACACTGAAGCTTTCTTT
v_call: TRBV7-2; j_call: TRBJ1-1; clone_size: -; cdr3_length: 12; d_call: TRBD1; cdr3_aa: CASSVDRGVAFF; cdr3_nt: TGTGCCAGCAGCGTGGACAGGGGGGTAGCTTTCTTT
v_call: TRBV11-2; j_call: TRBJ2-1; clone_size: -; cdr3_length: 15; d_call: -; cdr3_aa: CASSLDPGQHNEQFF; cdr3_nt: TGTGCCAGCAGCTTAGATCCGGGTCAACACAATGAGCAGTTCTTC
v_call: TRBV28; j_call: TRBJ2-7; clone_size: -; cdr3_length: 16; d_call: -; cdr3_aa: CASSPPGKGHSYEQYF; cdr3_nt: TGTGCCAGCAGTCCGCCCGGTAAGGGGCACTCCTACGAGCAGTACTTC
v_call: TRBV30; j_call: TRBJ1-5; clone_size: -; cdr3_length: 14; d_call: -; cdr3_aa: CAWSVGGGNQPQHF; cdr3_nt: TGTGCCTGGAGTGTTGGTGGGGGGAATCAGCCCCAGCATTTT
v_call: TRBV6-2/TRBV6-3; j_call: TRBJ1-2; clone_size: -; cdr3_length: 14; d_call: -; cdr3_aa: CASSLTGTYYGYTF; cdr3_nt: TGTGCCAGCAGTTTAACCGGGACGTACTATGGCTACACCTTC
v_call: TRBV7-6; j_call: TRBJ2-1; clone_size: -; cdr3_length: 14; d_call: TRBD1; cdr3_aa: CASSFRTGGDEQFF; cdr3_nt: TGTGCCAGCAGCTTTCGGACAGGGGGTGATGAGCAGTTCTTC
v_call: TRBV18; j_call: TRBJ1-1; clone_size: once; cdr3_length: 13; d_call: -; cdr3_aa: CASSPLLNTEAFF; cdr3_nt: TGTGCCAGCTCACCATTACTGAACACTGAAGCTTTCTTT
v_call: TRBV28; j_call: TRBJ1-5; clone_size: -; cdr3_length: 14; d_call: -; cdr3_aa: CASSQGPSNQPQHF; cdr3_nt: TGTGCCAGCAGCCAAGGACCTTCCAATCAGCCCCAGCATTTT
v_call: TRBV5-1; j_call: TRBJ1-5; clone_size: once; cdr3_length: 16; d_call: -; cdr3_aa: CASSLIPGVGNQPQHF; cdr3_nt: TGCGCCAGCAGCTTGATTCCGGGAGTGGGCAATCAGCCCCAGCATTTT
v_call: TRBV4-2; j_call: TRBJ2-3; clone_size: -; cdr3_length: 19; d_call: TRBD2; cdr3_aa: CASSQDLLMREGPTDTQYF; cdr3_nt: TGTGCCAGCAGCCAGGATCTTCTGATGCGGGAGGGTCCCACAGATACGCAGTATTTT
v_call: TRBV6-5; j_call: TRBJ1-1; clone_size: -; cdr3_length: 13; d_call: TRBD1; cdr3_aa: CASSTTGLTEAFF; cdr3_nt: TGTGCCAGCAGTACGACAGGGCTCACTGAAGCTTTCTTT
v_call: TRBV18; j_call: TRBJ1-2; clone_size: -; cdr3_length: 13; d_call: -; cdr3_aa: CASSRETDYGYTF; cdr3_nt: TGTGCCAGCTCACGGGAGACAGACTATGGCTACACCTTC
v_call: TRBV19; j_call: TRBJ1-2; clone_size: -; cdr3_length: 13; d_call: -; cdr3_aa: CASSILDWDGYTF; cdr3_nt: TGTGCCAGTAGTATTCTTGATTGGGATGGCTACACCTTC
v_call: TRBV9; j_call: TRBJ2-1; clone_size: -; cdr3_length: 13; d_call: -; cdr3_aa: CASSGSDGDEQFF; cdr3_nt: TGTGCCAGCAGCGGTTCCGACGGGGATGAGCAGTTCTTC
v_call: TRBV2; j_call: TRBJ1-2; clone_size: -; cdr3_length: 13; d_call: -; cdr3_aa: CASSEYGVDGYTF; cdr3_nt: TGTGCCAGCAGTGAATACGGAGTGGATGGCTACACCTTC
v_call: TRBV11-2; j_call: TRBJ1-5; clone_size: -; cdr3_length: 15; d_call: -; cdr3_aa: CASSLGADSNQPQHF; cdr3_nt: TGTGCCAGCAGCTTAGGAGCAGATAGCAATCAGCCCCAGCATTTT
v_call: TRBV6-2/TRBV6-3; j_call: TRBJ1-6; clone_size: -; cdr3_length: 14; d_call: -; cdr3_aa: CASSPQGHNSPLHF; cdr3_nt: TGTGCCAGCAGTCCACAGGGCCACAATTCACCCCTCCACTTT
v_call: TRBV6-2/TRBV6-3; j_call: TRBJ1-1; clone_size: -; cdr3_length: 13; d_call: -; cdr3_aa: CASSHPRSAEAFF; cdr3_nt: TGTGCCAGCAGTCATCCGCGGTCGGCTGAAGCTTTCTTT
v_call: TRBV2; j_call: TRBJ1-2; clone_size: -; cdr3_length: 14; d_call: TRBD1; cdr3_aa: CASSPEGTGVGYTF; cdr3_nt: TGTGCCAGCAGTCCCGAGGGGACAGGGGTTGGCTACACCTTC
v_call: TRBV29-1; j_call: TRBJ1-5; clone_size: once; cdr3_length: 13; d_call: TRBD1; cdr3_aa: CSVDTGGQGPQHF; cdr3_nt: TGCAGCGTGGACACAGGGGGCCAGGGGCCCCAGCATTTT
v_call: TRBV28; j_call: TRBJ2-1; clone_size: -; cdr3_length: 14; d_call: TRBD1; cdr3_aa: CASSPGQGTNEQFF; cdr3_nt: TGTGCCAGCAGTCCCGGACAGGGTACCAATGAGCAGTTCTTC
v_call: TRBV6-1; j_call: TRBJ1-1; clone_size: -; cdr3_length: 12; d_call: -; cdr3_aa: CASSEDWTEAFF; cdr3_nt: TGTGCCAGCAGTGAAGATTGGACTGAAGCTTTCTTT
v_call: TRBV23-1; j_call: TRBJ2-3; clone_size: once; cdr3_length: 17; d_call: TRBD2; cdr3_aa: CASSQSRLAGSTDTQYF; cdr3_nt: TGCGCCAGCAGTCAATCCCGCCTAGCGGGAAGCACAGATACGCAGTATTTT
v_call: TRBV4-3; j_call: TRBJ2-7; clone_size: -; cdr3_length: 15; d_call: -; cdr3_aa: CASSQGAGVEGEQYF; cdr3_nt: TGCGCCAGCAGCCAGGGCGCAGGGGTCGAGGGCGAGCAGTACTTC
v_call: TRBV15; j_call: TRBJ2-3; clone_size: -; cdr3_length: 16; d_call: -; cdr3_aa: CATSRDRPSSTDTQYF; cdr3_nt: TGTGCCACCAGCAGAGATCGACCGTCTAGCACAGATACGCAGTATTTT
v_call: TRBV5-4; j_call: TRBJ2-7; clone_size: -; cdr3_length: 15; d_call: -; cdr3_aa: CASSLSARSVYEQYF; cdr3_nt: TGTGCCAGCAGCTTGTCGGCTAGAAGCGTCTACGAGCAGTACTTC
v_call: TRBV5-1; j_call: TRBJ2-3; clone_size: -; cdr3_length: 15; d_call: -; cdr3_aa: CASSLVPASTDTQYF; cdr3_nt: TGCGCCAGCAGCTTGGTTCCAGCTAGCACAGATACGCAGTATTTT
v_call: TRBV10-3; j_call: TRBJ1-2; clone_size: -; cdr3_length: 14; d_call: TRBD1; cdr3_aa: CAINPGQGVYGYTF; cdr3_nt: TGTGCCATCAACCCGGGACAGGGGGTCTATGGCTACACCTTC
v_call: TRBV7-9; j_call: TRBJ2-3; clone_size: once; cdr3_length: 16; d_call: TRBD2; cdr3_aa: CASSLTSGRATDTQYF; cdr3_nt: TGTGCCAGCAGCTTGACTAGCGGGAGGGCCACAGATACGCAGTATTTT
v_call: TRBV4-2; j_call: TRBJ2-7; clone_size: -; cdr3_length: 15; d_call: TRBD2; cdr3_aa: CASSQHWGTRGEQYF; cdr3_nt: TGTGCCAGCAGCCAACATTGGGGGACTAGAGGCGAGCAGTACTTC
v_call: TRBV6-5; j_call: TRBJ2-7; clone_size: -; cdr3_length: 14; d_call: TRBD1; cdr3_aa: CASSLDRATYEQYF; cdr3_nt: TGTGCCAGCAGCCTGGACAGGGCAACCTACGAGCAGTACTTC
v_call: TRBV15; j_call: TRBJ2-1; clone_size: -; cdr3_length: 19; d_call: TRBD2; cdr3_aa: CATSREPWASGENYNEQFF; cdr3_nt: TGTGCCACCAGCAGAGAACCTTGGGCTAGCGGGGAAAACTACAATGAGCAGTTCTTC
v_call: TRBV28; j_call: TRBJ2-7; clone_size: -; cdr3_length: 16; d_call: TRBD1; cdr3_aa: CASSAPGQGLVNEQYF; cdr3_nt: TGTGCCAGCAGTGCCCCGGGACAGGGTTTGGTGAACGAGCAGTACTTC
v_call: TRBV2; j_call: TRBJ1-2; clone_size: -; cdr3_length: 14; d_call: -; cdr3_aa: CASSYAGGVYGYTF; cdr3_nt: TGTGCCAGCAGCTATGCGGGCGGGGTTTATGGCTACACCTTC